This T cell receptor (beta chain) is from a study of T cell repertoires in cytomegalovirus infection. Study information: Signatures in public TCR beta sequences pointed to both CMV infection and matching HLA type.

TCRdb itself ran the reads through MiXCR, one entry per CDR3 protein. The sample lists about 570,000 distinct CDR3 sequences, roughly 43% occurring once. Findings of the study overall: What dominated the ex vivo response were HLA-C-restricted CMV-specific TCR beta clonotypes.

This clonotype was detected many times. Its antigen is still unknown. Germline values: CDR1 SGHTA, CDR2 FQGNSA. V was clipped by 5 bases and J by 1 base, with 6 bases between them. The CDR3 consists of 12 residues. The sequence came from a human donor in good health (CMV status not recorded). Some clones in this sample may be carry-over from other donors' samples. This rearrangement joins TRBV7-2 to TRBJ2-7; D remains ambiguous. The material was cultured PBMCs, obtained from culture after CMV antigen stimulation. The CDR3: CASSPTSYEQYF. CDR3 DNA: TGTGCCAGCAGCCCGACATCCTACGAGCAGTACTTC.